Given below is one T cell receptor beta chain in context. The antigen remains undetermined. This record comes from a study of PD-1 blockade in mismatch repair-deficient tumors. Study information: Patients had approximately 13 mismatch repair-deficient cancer types and were previously treated and progressing. Study-wide results and limits: Tumor-resident clones, often absent from pretreatment blood, expanded after pembrolizumab and then contracted.

Every patient had mismatch repair deficiency by PCR or immunohistochemistry. TCR sequencing covered a few patients who responded to pembrolizumab. Germline-derived CDR1 and CDR2 are MGHRA and YSYEKL. V dropped 0 bases and J dropped 13 bases, with 13 bases sitting between them. This CDR3 has 13 residues. Generated by immunoSEQ multiplex PCR, the TCRdb table keeps only in-frame clones and is missing some. The table lists about 51,000 clones, around 85% of them singletons. The sequencing used peripheral blood, collected roughly 19 weeks after starting pembrolizumab. The TCR sequence derives from an adult with mismatch repair-deficient cancer. This chain uses TRBV4-1 with TRBJ2-1, with D maybe TRBD1 (5 bases). This CDR3 is CASSQDQGRTQFF. CDR3 DNA sequence: TGCGCCAGCAGCCAAGATCAGGGCAGAACTCAGTTCTTC.